This TCR beta chain was found in a study of T-cell reconstitution after alpha-beta-depleted transplantation in children. This CDR3 spans 13 amino acids. Trimming cost V 4 bases and J 3 bases, with 11 bases left between them. Germline lookup yields CDR1 SGHRS and CDR2 YFSETQ. On this clonotype: Its matching antigen is unknown.

Unique molecular identifiers were incorporated into the prepared TCRbeta library. TCRdb itself ran the PCR reads through MiXCR, one entry per CDR3 protein. The sample carries around 440,000 distinct CDR3 sequences, roughly 16% recorded once. Regarding the study as a whole: There were reportedly several hundred expanded graft clones from which alpha-beta T cells came about two months after transplant. For some patients, TCRbeta diversity was high at day 60 because of recipient T cells and thymic progenitors that survived.

This TCR derives from a boy under three years old who had a stem cell transplant for Wiskott-Aldrich syndrome, so the T cells may come from the graft donor. V gene TRBV5-1 combines with J gene TRBJ2-7; no definite D call. Material: PBMCs, mostly from graft donor cells, obtained 360 days after TCRalphabeta/CD19-depleted stem cell transplant. The CDR3 region has the DNA TGCGCCAGCAGCCCCCGGCTTTTCTACGAGCAGTACTTC. It specifies CASSPRLFYEQYF. Filled out from reference TRBV5-1 and TRBJ2-7, the complete variable domain reads KAGVTQTPRYLIKTRGQQVTLSCSPISGHRSVSWYQQTPGQGLQFLFEYFSETQRNKGNFPGRFSGRQFSNSRSEMNVSTLELGDSALYLCASSPRLFYEQYFGPGTRLTVT.